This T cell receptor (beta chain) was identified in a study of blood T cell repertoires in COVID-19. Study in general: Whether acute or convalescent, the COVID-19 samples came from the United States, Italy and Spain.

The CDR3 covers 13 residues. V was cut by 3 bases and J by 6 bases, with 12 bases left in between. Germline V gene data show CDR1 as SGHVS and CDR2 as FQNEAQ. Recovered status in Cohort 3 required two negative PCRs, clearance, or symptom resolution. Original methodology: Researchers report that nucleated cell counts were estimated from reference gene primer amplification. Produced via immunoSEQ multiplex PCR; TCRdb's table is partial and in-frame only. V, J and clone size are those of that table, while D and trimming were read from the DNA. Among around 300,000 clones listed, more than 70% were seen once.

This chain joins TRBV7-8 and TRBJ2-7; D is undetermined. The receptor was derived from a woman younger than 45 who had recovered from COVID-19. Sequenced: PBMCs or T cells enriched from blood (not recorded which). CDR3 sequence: CASSFSSYGEQYF. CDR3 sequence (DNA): TGTGCCAGCAGCTTTTCCTCCTACGGCGAGCAGTACTTC.